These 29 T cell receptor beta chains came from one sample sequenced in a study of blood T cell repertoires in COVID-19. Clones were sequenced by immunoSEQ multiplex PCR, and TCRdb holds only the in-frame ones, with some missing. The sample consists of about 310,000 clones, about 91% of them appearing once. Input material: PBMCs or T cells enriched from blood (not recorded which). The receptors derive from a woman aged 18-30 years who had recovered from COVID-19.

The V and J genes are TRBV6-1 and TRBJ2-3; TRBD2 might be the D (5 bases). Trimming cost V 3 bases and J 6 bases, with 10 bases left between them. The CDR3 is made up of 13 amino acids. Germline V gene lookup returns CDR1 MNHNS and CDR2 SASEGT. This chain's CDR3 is CASSEGSVDTQYF. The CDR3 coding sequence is TGTGCCAGCAGTGAGGGTAGCGTCGATACGCAGTATTTT.

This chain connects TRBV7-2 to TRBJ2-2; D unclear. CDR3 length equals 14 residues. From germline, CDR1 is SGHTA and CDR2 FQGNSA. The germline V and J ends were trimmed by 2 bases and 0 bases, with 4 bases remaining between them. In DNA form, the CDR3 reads TGTGCCAGCAGCTTACTTCCGAACACCGGGGAGCTGTTTTTT. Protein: CASSLLPNTGELFF. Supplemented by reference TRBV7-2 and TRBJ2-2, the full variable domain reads GAGVSQSPSNKVTEKGKDVELRCDPISGHTALYWYRQSLGQGLEFLIYFQGNSAPDKSGLPSDRFSAERTGGSVSTLTIQRTQQEDSAVYLCASSLLPNTGELFFGEGSRLTVL.

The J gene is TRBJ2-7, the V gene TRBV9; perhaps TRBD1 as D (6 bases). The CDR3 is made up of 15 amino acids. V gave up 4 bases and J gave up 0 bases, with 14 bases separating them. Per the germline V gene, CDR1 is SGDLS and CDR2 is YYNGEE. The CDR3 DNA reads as TGTGCCAGCAGCCCCTGGACAGAGAGCTCCTACGAGCAGTACTTC. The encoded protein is CASSPWTESSYEQYF.

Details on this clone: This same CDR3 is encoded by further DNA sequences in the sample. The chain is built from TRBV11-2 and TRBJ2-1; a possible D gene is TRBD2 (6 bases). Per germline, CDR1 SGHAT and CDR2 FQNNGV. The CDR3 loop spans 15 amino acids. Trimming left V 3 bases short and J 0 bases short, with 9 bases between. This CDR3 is CASSFGGSSYNEQFF. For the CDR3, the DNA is TGTGCCAGCAGCTTTGGGGGGAGCTCCTACAATGAGCAGTTCTTC.

This chain's CDR3 is CASRFTSGGYEQYF. For the CDR3, the DNA is TGTGCCAGCAGATTTACTAGCGGGGGATACGAGCAGTACTTC. The rearrangement links TRBV27 to TRBJ2-7; 11 positions agree with TRBD2. The CDR3 contains 14 residues. Germline-derived CDR1 and CDR2 are MNHEY and SMNVEV (reference sequence). After removal of 6 bases from V and 4 bases from J, the junction contained 5 bases not matched to a gene.

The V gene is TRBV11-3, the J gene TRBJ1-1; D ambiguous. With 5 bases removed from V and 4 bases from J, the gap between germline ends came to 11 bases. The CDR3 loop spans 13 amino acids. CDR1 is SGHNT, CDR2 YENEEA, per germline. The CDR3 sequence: CASSAGLLTEAFF. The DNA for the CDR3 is TGTGCCAGCAGCGCCGGACTCCTCACTGAAGCTTTCTTT.

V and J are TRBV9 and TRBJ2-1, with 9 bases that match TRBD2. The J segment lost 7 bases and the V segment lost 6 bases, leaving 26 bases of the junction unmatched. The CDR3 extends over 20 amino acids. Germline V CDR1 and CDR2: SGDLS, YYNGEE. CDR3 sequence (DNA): TGTGCCAGCACCTTTGGGGGTTCGTCGGGATCTGTAGCGGGAGTAAATGAGCAGTTCTTC. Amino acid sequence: CASTFGGSSGSVAGVNEQFF.

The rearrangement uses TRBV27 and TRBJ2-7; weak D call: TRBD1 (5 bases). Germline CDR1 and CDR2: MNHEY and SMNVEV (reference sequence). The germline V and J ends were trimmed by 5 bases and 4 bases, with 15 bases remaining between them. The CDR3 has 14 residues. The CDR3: CASSPFTGFYEQYF. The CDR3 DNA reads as TGTGCCAGCAGTCCCTTTACAGGATTTTACGAGCAGTACTTC.

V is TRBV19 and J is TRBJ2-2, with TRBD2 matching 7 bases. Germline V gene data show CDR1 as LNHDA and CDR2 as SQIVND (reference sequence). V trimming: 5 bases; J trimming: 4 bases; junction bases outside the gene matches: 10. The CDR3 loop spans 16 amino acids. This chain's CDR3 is CASSPIDPGGTGELFF. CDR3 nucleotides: TGTGCCAGTAGTCCAATCGACCCGGGGGGCACCGGGGAGCTGTTTTTT. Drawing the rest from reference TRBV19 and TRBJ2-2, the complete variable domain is DGGITQSPKYLFRKEGQNVTLSCEQNLNHDAMYWYRQDPGQGLRLIYYSQIVNDFQKGDIAEGYSVSREKKESFPLTVTSAQKNPTAFYLCASSPIDPGGTGELFFGEGSRLTVL.

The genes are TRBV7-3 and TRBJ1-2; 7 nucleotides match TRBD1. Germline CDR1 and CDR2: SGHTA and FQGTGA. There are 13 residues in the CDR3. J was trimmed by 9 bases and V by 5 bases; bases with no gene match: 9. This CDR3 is CASSQDRERSYTF. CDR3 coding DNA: TGTGCCAGCAGCCAAGACAGGGAAAGGAGCTACACCTTC.

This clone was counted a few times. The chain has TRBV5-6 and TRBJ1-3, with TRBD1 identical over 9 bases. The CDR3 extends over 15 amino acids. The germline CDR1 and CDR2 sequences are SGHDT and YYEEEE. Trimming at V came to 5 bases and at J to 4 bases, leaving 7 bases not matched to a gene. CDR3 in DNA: TGTGCCAGCAGAATGAACAGGGGGCGCGGAAACACCATATATTTT. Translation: CASRMNRGRGNTIYF. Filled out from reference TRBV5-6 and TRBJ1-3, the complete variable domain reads DAGVTQSPTHLIKTRGQQVTLRCSPKSGHDTVSWYQQALGQGPQFIFQYYEEEERQRGNFPDRFSGHQFPNYSSELNVNALLLGDSALYLCASRMNRGRGNTIYFGEGSWLTVV.

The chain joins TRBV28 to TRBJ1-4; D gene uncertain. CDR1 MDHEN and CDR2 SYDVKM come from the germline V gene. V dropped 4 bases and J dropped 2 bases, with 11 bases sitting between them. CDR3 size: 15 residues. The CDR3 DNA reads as TGTGCCAGCAGTTCTCCATCGGGGACTAATGAAAAACTGTTTTTT. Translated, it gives CASSSPSGTNEKLFF.

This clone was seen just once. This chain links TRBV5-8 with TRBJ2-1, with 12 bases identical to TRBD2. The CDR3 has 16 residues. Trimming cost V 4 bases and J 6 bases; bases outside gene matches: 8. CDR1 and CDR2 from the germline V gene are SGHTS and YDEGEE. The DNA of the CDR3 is TGTGCCAGCAGCGTCCCTAGCGGGGGGGCCGCCAATGAGCAGTTCTTC. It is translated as CASSVPSGGAANEQFF.

CDR3 DNA: TGTGCCAGCAGCCCCCAAACAGGGGTGGGCACTGAAGCTTTCTTT. Translating gives CASSPQTGVGTEAFF. The chain is built from TRBV28 and TRBJ1-1; 7 positions agree with TRBD1. In germline, CDR1 is MDHEN, CDR2 SYDVKM. V dropped 6 bases and J dropped 4; count of bases not matched to a gene: 11. The length of the CDR3 is 15 residues.

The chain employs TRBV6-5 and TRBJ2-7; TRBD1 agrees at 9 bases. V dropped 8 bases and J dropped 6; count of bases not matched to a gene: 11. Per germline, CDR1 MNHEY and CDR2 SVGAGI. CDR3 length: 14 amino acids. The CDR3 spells CASWGADRGLEQYF. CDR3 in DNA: TGTGCCAGCTGGGGAGCGGACAGGGGACTCGAGCAGTACTTC.

CDR3 nucleotides: TGCAGCGTTCGGGGACAGACCCCTGATGACTACACCTTC. Its translation: CSVRGQTPDDYTF. The V gene is TRBV29-1, the J gene TRBJ1-2; 7 bases line up with TRBD1. CDR3 length: 13 amino acids. With V trimmed by 5 bases and J by 10 bases, 13 bases remained unmatched. The germline gives CDR1 SQVTM, CDR2 ANQGSEA. The complete variable domain, with remaining parts taken from reference TRBV29-1 and TRBJ1-2, reads SAVISQKPSRDICQRGTSLTIQCQVDSQVTMMFWYRQQPGQSLTLIATANQGSEATYESGFVIDKFPISRPNLTFSTLTVSNMSPEDSSIYLCSVRGQTPDDYTFGSGTRLTVV.

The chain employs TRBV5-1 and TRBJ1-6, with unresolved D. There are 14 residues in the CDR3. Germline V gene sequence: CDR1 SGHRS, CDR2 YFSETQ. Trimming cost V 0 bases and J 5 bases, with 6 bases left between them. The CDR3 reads CASSLGHDNSPLHF. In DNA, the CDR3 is TGCGCCAGCAGCTTGGGGCACGATAATTCACCCCTCCACTTT.

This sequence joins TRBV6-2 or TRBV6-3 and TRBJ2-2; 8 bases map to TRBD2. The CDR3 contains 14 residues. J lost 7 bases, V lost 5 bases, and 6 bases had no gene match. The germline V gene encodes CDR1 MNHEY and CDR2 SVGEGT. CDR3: CASSPGLVFGELFF. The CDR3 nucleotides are TGTGCCAGCAGTCCGGGACTAGTTTTCGGGGAGCTGTTTTTT.

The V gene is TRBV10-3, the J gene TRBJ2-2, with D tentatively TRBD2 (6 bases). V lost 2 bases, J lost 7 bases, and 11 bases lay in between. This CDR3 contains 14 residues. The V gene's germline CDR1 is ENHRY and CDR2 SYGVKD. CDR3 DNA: TGTGCCATCAGTGAGGCAGGGCGGGGCGGGGAGCTGTTTTTT. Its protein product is CAISEAGRGGELFF.

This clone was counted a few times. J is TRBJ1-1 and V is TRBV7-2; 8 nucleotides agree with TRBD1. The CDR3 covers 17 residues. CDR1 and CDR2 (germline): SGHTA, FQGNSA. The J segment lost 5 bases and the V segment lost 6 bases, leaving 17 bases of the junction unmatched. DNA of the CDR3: TGTGCCAGCAGTTCACACGCCATACAGGGGGTAGGGACTGAAGCTTTCTTT. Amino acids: CASSSHAIQGVGTEAFF.

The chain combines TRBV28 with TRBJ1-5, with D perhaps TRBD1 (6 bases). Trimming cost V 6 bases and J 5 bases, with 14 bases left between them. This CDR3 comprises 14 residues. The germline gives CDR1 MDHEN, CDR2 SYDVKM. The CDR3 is CASRKQQGHQPQHF. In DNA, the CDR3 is TGTGCCAGCAGGAAACAACAGGGACATCAGCCCCAGCATTTT.

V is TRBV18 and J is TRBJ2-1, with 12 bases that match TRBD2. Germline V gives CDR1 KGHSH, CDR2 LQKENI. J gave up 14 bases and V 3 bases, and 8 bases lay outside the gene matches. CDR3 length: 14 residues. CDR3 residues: CASSPLASGGAEFF. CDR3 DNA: TGTGCCAGCTCACCCCTTGCTAGCGGGGGGGCGGAGTTCTTC.

CDR3 protein: CASINSVASGGASYNEQFF. The CDR3 bases are TGTGCCAGCATTAACTCCGTGGCTAGCGGGGGGGCCTCCTACAATGAGCAGTTCTTC. The J gene is TRBJ2-1, the V gene TRBV6-2 or TRBV6-3, with 12 nucleotides matching TRBD2. Per germline, CDR1 MNHEY and CDR2 SVGEGT. Trimming removed 7 bases from V and 0 bases from J; junction bases left unmatched: 13. This CDR3 region has 19 residues.

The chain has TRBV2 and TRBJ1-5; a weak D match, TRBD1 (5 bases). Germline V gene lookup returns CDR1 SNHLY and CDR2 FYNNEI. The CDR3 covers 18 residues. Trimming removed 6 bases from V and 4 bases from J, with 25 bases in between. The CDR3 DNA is TGTGCCAGCAGCGTCACGGCCACGACAGCTCAAGAAAATCAGCCCCAGCATTTT. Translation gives CASSVTATTAQENQPQHF.

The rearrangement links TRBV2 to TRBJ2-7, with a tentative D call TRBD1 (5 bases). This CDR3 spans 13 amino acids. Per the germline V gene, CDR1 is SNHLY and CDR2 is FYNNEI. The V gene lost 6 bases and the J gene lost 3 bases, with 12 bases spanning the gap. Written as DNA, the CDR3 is TGTGCCAGCAGGCCGACAGTGTTCTACGAGCAGTACTTC. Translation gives CASRPTVFYEQYF.

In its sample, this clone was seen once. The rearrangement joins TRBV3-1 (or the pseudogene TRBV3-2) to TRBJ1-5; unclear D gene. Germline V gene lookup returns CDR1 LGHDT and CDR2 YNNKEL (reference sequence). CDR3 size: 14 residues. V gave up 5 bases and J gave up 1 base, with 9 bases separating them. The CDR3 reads CASSLYESNQPQHF. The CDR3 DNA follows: TGTGCCAGCAGCTTGTATGAGAGCAATCAGCCCCAGCATTTT.

CDR3 residues: CASSLAITGVDSGANVLTF. In DNA, the CDR3 is TGCGCCAGCAGCTTGGCCATTACAGGGGTGGACTCTGGGGCCAACGTCCTGACTTTC. The rearrangement joins TRBV5-1 to TRBJ2-6; TRBD1 aligns across 7 bases. CDR1 and CDR2 (germline): SGHRS, YFSETQ. This CDR3 has 19 amino acids. V dropped 0 bases and J dropped 0; count of bases not matched to a gene: 9.

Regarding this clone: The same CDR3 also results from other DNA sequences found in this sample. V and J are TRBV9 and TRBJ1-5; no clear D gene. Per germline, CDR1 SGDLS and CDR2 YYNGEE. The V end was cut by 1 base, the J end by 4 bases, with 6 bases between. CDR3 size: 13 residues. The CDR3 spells CASSVTGNQPQHF. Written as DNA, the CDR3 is TGTGCCAGCAGCGTAACTGGTAATCAGCCCCAGCATTTT. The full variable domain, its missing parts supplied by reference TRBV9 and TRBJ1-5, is DSGVTQTPKHLITATGQRVTLRCSPRSGDLSVYWYQQSLDQGLQFLIQYYNGEERAKGNILERFSAQQFPDLHSELNLSSLELGDSALYFCASSVTGNQPQHFGDGTRLSIL.

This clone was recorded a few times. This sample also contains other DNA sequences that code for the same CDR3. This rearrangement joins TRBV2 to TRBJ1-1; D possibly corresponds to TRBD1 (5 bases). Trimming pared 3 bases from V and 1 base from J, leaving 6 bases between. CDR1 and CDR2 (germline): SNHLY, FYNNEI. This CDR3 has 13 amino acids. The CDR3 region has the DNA TGTGCCAGCAGTGACCAGGGGAACACTGAAGCTTTCTTT. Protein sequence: CASSDQGNTEAFF.